The 11 T cell receptor beta chains reported below all come from one sample, sequenced in a study of CD8 T cells in ankylosing spondylitis. Points from the study as a whole: Within ankylosing spondylitis blood, a TCR beta motif made up of seven or eight highly homologous variants appeared to be characteristic.

TCRdb passed the 5' RACE reads through MiXCR, listing each CDR3 protein once. The sample has 450,000 or so distinct CDR3 sequences; 20% to 30% are singletons. Their cognate antigens are unknown. Source material: blood, either unsorted or a sorted T cell fraction (not recorded which). The source of these receptors is a male donor with ankylosing spondylitis.

The rearrangement joins TRBV5-1 to TRBJ2-7; 9 positions agree with TRBD1. The germline CDR1 and CDR2 sequences are SGHRS and YFSETQ. The V and J ends lost 4 bases and 5 bases, in that order; junction bases with no gene match: 7. The CDR3 contains 14 residues. The CDR3 sequence is CASSGGTGRHEQYF. As DNA, the CDR3 is TGCGCCAGCAGCGGAGGGACAGGGAGGCACGAGCAGTACTTC.

The chain recombines TRBV5-1 with TRBJ1-6; unclear D gene. The CDR3 is 14 amino acids. Germline V gives CDR1 SGHRS, CDR2 YFSETQ. V was trimmed by 6 bases and J by 5 bases, leaving 12 bases between them. This CDR3 is CASKPAADNSPLHF. CDR3 sequence (DNA): TGCGCCAGCAAACCGGCAGCCGATAATTCACCCCTCCACTTT.

J is TRBJ2-1 and V is TRBV24-1; D is unclear. Trimming removed 4 bases from V and 9 bases from J, with 21 bases in between. CDR3 length: 16 residues. Looked up from germline, CDR1 is KGHDR and CDR2 is SFDVKD. The DNA of the CDR3 is TGTGCCACCAGTGACCACCCTTACCAAACTCGCGCTGAGCAGTTCTTC. Translating it yields CATSDHPYQTRAEQFF.

The V gene is TRBV5-1, the J gene TRBJ2-1; D not resolved. Germline values: CDR1 SGHRS, CDR2 YFSETQ. V was clipped by 0 bases and J by 7 bases, with 14 bases between them. The CDR3 has 15 amino acids. CDR3 protein: CASSLASLGANEQFF. The CDR3 DNA reads TGCGCCAGCAGCTTGGCCAGCTTGGGTGCTAATGAGCAGTTCTTC.

Only a few counts were recorded for this clonotype. The V gene is TRBV6-1, the J gene TRBJ1-1, with 9 bases matching TRBD1. J gave up 6 bases and V 6 bases, and 8 bases lay outside the gene matches. The germline V gene has CDR1 MNHNS and CDR2 SASEGT. CDR3 length equals 14 residues. This CDR3 is CASSVDRGSAEAFF. The CDR3 DNA reads TGTGCCAGCAGCGTAGACAGGGGGAGCGCTGAAGCTTTCTTT.

The chain joins TRBV18 to TRBJ2-1; the match to TRBD1 covers 8 bases. The V gene's germline CDR1 is KGHSH and CDR2 LQKENI. This CDR3 is built from 15 residues. With V trimmed by 2 bases and J by 8 bases, 8 bases remained unmatched. CDR3: CASSPRTGFNDEQFF. As DNA, the CDR3 is TGTGCCAGCTCACCAAGGACAGGGTTCAACGATGAGCAGTTCTTC. Full variable domain (remainder filled in from reference TRBV18 and TRBJ2-1): NAGVMQNPRHLVRRRGQEARLRCSPMKGHSHVYWYRQLPEEGLKFMVYLQKENIIDESGMPKERFSAEFPKEGPSILRIQQVVRGDSAAYFCASSPRTGFNDEQFFGPGTRLTVL.

This clonotype was seen many times. V and J are TRBV10-3 and TRBJ1-3, with TRBD1 identical over 8 bases. Germline V lookup: CDR1 ENHRY, CDR2 SYGVKD. This CDR3 is 17 amino acids long. The V segment lost 4 bases and the J segment 2 bases; nucleotides outside the gene matches: 10. The CDR3 DNA reads TGTGCCATCAGTGGGTGGTGGACAGGGTCGACTGGAAACACCATATATTTT. Amino acid sequence: CAISGWWTGSTGNTIYF.

In its sample, this clonotype was seen a few times. The genes are TRBV29-1 and TRBJ2-1; 9 bases are shared with TRBD2. The CDR3 covers 15 residues. Trimming cost V 5 bases and J 3 bases; bases outside gene matches: 8. The germline CDR1 and CDR2 sequences are SQVTM and ANQGSEA. CDR3 sequence reads: CSVYSRTSVYNEQFF. In nucleotides, the CDR3 is TGCAGCGTTTATTCCCGGACTAGCGTCTACAATGAGCAGTTCTTC.

In its sample, this clonotype was seen a few times. This chain uses TRBV7-2 with TRBJ2-1; 9 bases map to TRBD2. V dropped 4 bases and J dropped 8; count of bases not matched to a gene: 12. The CDR3 totals 16 residues. CDR1 SGHTA and CDR2 FQGNSA come from the germline V gene. CDR3 protein: CASSSGTSPVSDEQFF. CDR3 bases: TGTGCCAGCAGCTCCGGGACTAGCCCGGTATCCGATGAGCAGTTCTTC.

The rearrangement links TRBV5-1 to TRBJ2-7; TRBD2 matches at 13 bases. The CDR3 is 15 amino acids. CDR1 is SGHRS, CDR2 YFSETQ, per germline. V was pared by 5 bases and J by 2 bases, with 4 bases of the junction left unmatched. CDR3 amino acids: CASSSGLAGTYEQYV. In DNA form, the CDR3 reads TGCGCCAGCAGTTCGGGACTAGCGGGAACCTACGAGCAGTACGTC.

This clonotype was counted only a few times. This chain joins TRBV5-1 and TRBJ1-1, with D possibly TRBD1 on 5 matching bases. The CDR3 spans 15 residues. V dropped 0 bases and J dropped 1 base, with 10 bases sitting between them. CDR1 is SGHRS and CDR2 is YFSETQ in the germline V gene. The CDR3 region has the DNA TGCGCCAGCAGCTTGGTGGGGGTACCGAACACTGAAGCTTTCTTT. The encoded protein is CASSLVGVPNTEAFF.